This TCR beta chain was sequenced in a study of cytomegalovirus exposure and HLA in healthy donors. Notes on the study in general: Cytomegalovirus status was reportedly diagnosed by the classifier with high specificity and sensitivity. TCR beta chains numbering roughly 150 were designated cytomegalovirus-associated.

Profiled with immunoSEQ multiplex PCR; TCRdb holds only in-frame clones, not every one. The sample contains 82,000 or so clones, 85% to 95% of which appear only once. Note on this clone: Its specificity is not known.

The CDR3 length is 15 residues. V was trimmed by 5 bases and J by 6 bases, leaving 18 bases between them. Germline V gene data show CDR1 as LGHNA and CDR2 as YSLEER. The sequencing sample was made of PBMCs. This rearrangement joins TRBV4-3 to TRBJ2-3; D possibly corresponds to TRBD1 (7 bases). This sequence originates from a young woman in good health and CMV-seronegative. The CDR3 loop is CASSKGGGMTDTQYF. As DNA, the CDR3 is TGCGCCAGCAGCAAAGGGGGCGGGATGACGGATACGCAGTATTTT.